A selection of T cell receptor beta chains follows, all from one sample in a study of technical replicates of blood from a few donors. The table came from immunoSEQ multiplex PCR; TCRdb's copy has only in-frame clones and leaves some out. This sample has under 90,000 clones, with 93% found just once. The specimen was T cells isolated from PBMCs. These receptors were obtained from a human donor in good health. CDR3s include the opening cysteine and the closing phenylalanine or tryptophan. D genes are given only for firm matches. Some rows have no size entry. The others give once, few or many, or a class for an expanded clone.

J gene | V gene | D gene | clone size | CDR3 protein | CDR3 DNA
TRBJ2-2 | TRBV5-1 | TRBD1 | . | CASSFGDRGSAGELFF | TGCGCCAGCAGCTTTGGGGACAGGGGTTCGGCCGGGGAGCTGTTTTTT
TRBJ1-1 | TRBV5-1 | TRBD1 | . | CASSLGQGVGTEAFF | TGCGCCAGCAGCTTGGGACAGGGAGTAGGCACTGAAGCTTTCTTT
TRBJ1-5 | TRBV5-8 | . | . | CASSLLGSLGHQPQHF | TGTGCCAGCAGCCTTTTAGGGTCACTAGGGCATCAGCCCCAGCATTTT
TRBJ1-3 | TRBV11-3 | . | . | CASSPRGIGSGNTIYF | TGTGCCAGCAGCCCTCGAGGAATCGGCTCTGGAAACACCATATATTTT
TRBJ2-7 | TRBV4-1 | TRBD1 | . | CASSPGQGPEEQYF | TGCGCCAGCAGCCCTGGACAGGGTCCGGAGGAGCAGTACTTC
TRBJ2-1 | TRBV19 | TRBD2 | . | CASSTGTSVYNEQFF | TGTGCCAGTAGTACCGGGACTAGCGTTTACAATGAGCAGTTCTTC
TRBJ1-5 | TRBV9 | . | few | CASSVGQNQPQHF | TGTGCCAGCAGCGTAGGACAGAATCAGCCCCAGCATTTT
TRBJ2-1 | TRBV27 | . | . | CASSFPRFGEQFF | TGTGCCAGCAGTTTCCCTCGGTTCGGTGAGCAGTTCTTC
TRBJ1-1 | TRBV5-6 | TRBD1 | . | CASSSPGQGTEAFF | TGTGCCAGCAGCTCACCCGGACAGGGGACTGAAGCTTTCTTT
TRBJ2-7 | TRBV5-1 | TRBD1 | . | CASSLWTGVIGQTVGTGPYEQYF | TGCGCCAGCAGCCTCTGGACCGGGGTGATCGGTCAAACGGTGGGGACAGGACCATACGAGCAGTACTTC
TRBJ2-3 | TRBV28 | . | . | CASSFLRLVLDTQYF | TGTGCCAGCAGTTTTCTGCGACTAGTTCTAGATACGCAGTATTTT
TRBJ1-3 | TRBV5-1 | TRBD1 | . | CASSTGTGAGNTIYF | TGCGCCAGCAGCACCGGGACAGGGGCTGGAAACACCATATATTTT
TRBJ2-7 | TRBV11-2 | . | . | CASSLETGPGYEQYF | TGTGCCAGCAGCTTAGAAACGGGTCCCGGGTACGAGCAGTACTTC
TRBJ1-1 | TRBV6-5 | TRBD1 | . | CASSWTGRTEAFF | TGTGCCAGCAGTTGGACAGGGAGGACTGAAGCTTTCTTT
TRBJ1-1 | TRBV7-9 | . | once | CASSFTLTGTEAFF | TGTGCCAGCAGCTTTACATTGACGGGTACTGAAGCTTTCTTT
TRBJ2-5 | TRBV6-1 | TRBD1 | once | CASSPRQGSETQYF | TGTGCCAGCAGTCCAAGACAGGGGTCGGAGACCCAGTACTTC
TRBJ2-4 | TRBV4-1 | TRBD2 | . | CASSQDDGLAGEAAKNIQYF | TGCGCCAGCAGCCAAGATGACGGACTAGCGGGAGAGGCGGCCAAAAACATTCAGTACTTC
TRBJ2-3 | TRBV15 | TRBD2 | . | CATSRDSTSGNTQYF | TGTGCCACCAGCAGAGATAGTACTAGCGGGAATACGCAGTATTTT
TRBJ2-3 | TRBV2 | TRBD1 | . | CASSPSTGPDTQYF | TGTGCCAGCAGCCCGTCGACAGGGCCAGATACGCAGTATTTT
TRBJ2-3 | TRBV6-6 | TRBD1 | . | CASSMDRGRYF | TGTGCCAGCAGTATGGACAGGGGGCGGTATTTT
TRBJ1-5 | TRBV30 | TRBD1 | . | CAWSSRGQDNQPQHF | TGTGCCTGGAGTAGCAGGGGGCAAGACAATCAGCCCCAGCATTTT
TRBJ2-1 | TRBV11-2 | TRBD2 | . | CASRNSGRVSYNEQFF | TGTGCCAGCAGGAATAGCGGGAGAGTTTCCTACAATGAGCAGTTCTTC
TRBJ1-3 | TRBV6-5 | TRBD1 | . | CASQTGGIGNTIYF | TGTGCCAGTCAAACAGGGGGTATAGGAAACACCATATATTTT
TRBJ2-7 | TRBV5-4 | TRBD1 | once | CASSHLTGKNEQYF | TGTGCCAGCAGCCACCTGACAGGGAAAAACGAGCAGTACTTC
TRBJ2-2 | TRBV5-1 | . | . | CASSLVARRNTGELFF | TGCGCCAGCAGCTTGGTTGCCCGGAGGAACACCGGGGAGCTGTTTTTT
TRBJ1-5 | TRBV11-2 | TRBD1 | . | CASSRTTGGNQPQHF | TGTGCCAGCAGCCGAACGACAGGGGGCAATCAGCCCCAGCATTTT
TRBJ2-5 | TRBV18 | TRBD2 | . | CASSPRTSGRMETQYF | TGTGCCAGCTCACCTAGGACTAGCGGGAGAATGGAGACCCAGTACTTC
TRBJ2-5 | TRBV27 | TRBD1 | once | CASSSLGQGETQYF | TGTGCCAGCAGTAGCCTGGGACAGGGGGAGACCCAGTACTTC